Below are 6 T cell receptor beta chains sequenced from a single sample in a study of synovial regulatory T cells in juvenile arthritis (dated by TCRdb to about 2015). The library was produced with the immunoSEQ multiplex PCR assay. In TCRdb, the immuneACCESS table is reduced to in-frame sequences with V and J assigned. These tables do not hold every clone; where another copy was compared, an unresolved V gene accounts for under half, and the others remain unexplained. The table of this sample itemizes roughly 9,800 clones. Under 0.45% of the sample comes from the top ten. Sequenced material: Treg cells from blood. The cell subset or site label, as the study defines it: remaining (HLA-DR-negative) circulating blood Treg cells. These receptors all stem from a donor aged 2-35 years with juvenile idiopathic arthritis.

The chain employs TRBV6-1 and TRBJ1-3; the TCRdb D gene call, TRBD1, has no DNA to confirm it. The CDR3 contains 15 residues. There is no recorded DNA. The germline gives CDR1 MNHNS, CDR2 SASEGT. The CDR3 reads CASSEISLSGNTIYF.

V is TRBV30 and J is TRBJ2-1; TCRdb names TRBD1, which stays unverified in the absence of DNA. This CDR3 region has 14 residues. No DNA sequence is on record. Germline V gives CDR1 GTSNPN, CDR2 SVGIG (reference sequence). The chain's CDR3 is CAWNAFWTNNEQFF.

The genes are TRBV27 and TRBJ2-7; TCRdb selects TRBD2, and the lack of DNA leaves this call unchecked. This CDR3 is built from 11 residues. No DNA is given. Per germline, CDR1 MNHEY and CDR2 SMNVEV (reference sequence). The CDR3 loop reads CASAKGAEQYF.

This rearrangement joins TRBV30 to TRBJ1-1; as DNA is missing, the TRBD1 call by TCRdb cannot be tested. Germline CDR1 GTSNPN, CDR2 SVGIG (reference sequence). The CDR3 sequence is 12 residues long. DNA for this receptor is not on file. CDR3 protein: CAWTGTGGLTFF.

The chain recombines TRBV10-3 with TRBJ2-3. This CDR3 is built from 15 residues. No DNA is recorded. Germline CDR1 and CDR2: ENHRY and SYGVKD. The CDR3 loop is CAISVSVGVTTTQYF.

The chain combines TRBV18 with TRBJ1-1. This CDR3 is 12 amino acids long. There is no recorded DNA. Germline CDR1 and CDR2: KGHSH and LQKENI. CDR3 in amino acids: CASSAASTEAFF.